Listed below are T cell receptor beta chains from one sample, sequenced in a study of CD8 T cells in Susac syndrome. Using its own MiXCR run on the immunoSEQ multiplex PCR reads, TCRdb lists one record per CDR3 protein. The sample includes 150,000 to 180,000 distinct CDR3 sequences, 94% seen only once; the top ten take 0.21%. The sequenced sample was CD8+ T cells from PBMCs. These receptors were collected from a human donor with multiple sclerosis. Each CDR3 is given with its conserved first and last residue. The D gene is left open where the match is weak. The size entry is marked missing in some rows and otherwise reads once, few, many or a size class.

j_call v_call d_call clone_size cdr3_aa cdr3_nt
TRBJ2-1 TRBV9 . . CASSVQGGDEQFF TGTGCCAGCAGCGTACAGGGGGGCGATGAGCAGTTCTTC
TRBJ1-5 TRBV6-2/TRBV6-3 . . CASSSQAYQPQHF TGTGCCAGCAGTTCACAGGCTTATCAGCCCCAGCATTTT
TRBJ2-2 TRBV10-1 TRBD2 . CASSGGSGGPNTGELFF TGCGCCAGCAGTGGGGGTAGCGGGGGCCCCAACACCGGGGAGCTGTTTTTT
TRBJ2-6 TRBV12-3/TRBV12-4 . once CASTSSQTGANVLTF TGTGCCAGCACCTCCTCCCAGACCGGGGCCAACGTCCTGACTTTC
TRBJ2-1 TRBV27 . . CASSLRNPYNEQFF TGTGCCAGCAGTTTAAGGAACCCGTACAATGAGCAGTTCTTC
TRBJ2-7 TRBV12-3/TRBV12-4 . . CASSQGPAYEQYF TGTGCCAGCAGCCAGGGACCGGCATACGAGCAGTACTTC
TRBJ1-6 TRBV19 . . CASSIGMSPLHF TGTGCCAGTAGTATCGGGATGTCACCCCTCCACTTT
TRBJ2-7 TRBV7-9 TRBD1 . CASSYGQGPYEQYF TGTGCCAGCAGCTACGGACAGGGGCCCTACGAGCAGTACTTC
TRBJ2-3 TRBV9 TRBD2 . CASSVAGTSGVGEDTQYF TGTGCCAGCAGCGTCGCCGGGACTAGCGGGGTAGGGGAAGATACGCAGTATTTT
TRBJ2-7 TRBV30 . . CAWTTEVSSSREQYF TGTGCCTGGACCACCGAGGTGAGTTCTTCGCGGGAGCAGTACTTC
TRBJ2-7 TRBV4-1 . once CASSQPRANSYEQYF TGCGCCAGCAGCCAACCAAGAGCCAATTCCTACGAGCAGTACTTC
TRBJ1-1 TRBV29-1 TRBD1 . CSVIGQDTEAFF TGCAGCGTTATAGGACAGGACACTGAAGCTTTCTTT
TRBJ2-3 TRBV7-9 . . CASSYWTGGTDTQYF TGTGCCAGCAGCTATTGGACGGGGGGCACAGATACGCAGTATTTT
TRBJ2-1 TRBV9 . . CASSVASDEQFF TGTGCCAGCAGCGTAGCATCGGATGAGCAGTTCTTC
TRBJ1-5 TRBV2 . . CASSVPRGASAYQPQHF TGTGCCAGCAGTGTACCTCGGGGGGCGTCAGCATATCAGCCCCAGCATTTT
TRBJ2-7 TRBV5-6 . . CASTQGLSSYEQYF TGTGCCAGCACCCAAGGATTGAGCTCCTACGAGCAGTACTTC
TRBJ1-2 TRBV9 . few CASSGRDGYTF TGTGCCAGCAGCGGTAGAGATGGCTACACCTTC
TRBJ1-1 TRBV20-1 . . CSARDVWEEQNTEAFF TGCAGTGCTAGAGATGTTTGGGAGGAGCAGAACACTGAAGCTTTCTTT
TRBJ2-3 TRBV4-1 . . CASSQGQSDTQYF TGCGCCAGCAGCCAAGGACAATCAGATACGCAGTATTTT
TRBJ1-6 TRBV6-5 . . CASGTPYSPLHF TGTGCCAGCGGTACCCCCTATTCACCCCTCCACTTT
TRBJ2-7 TRBV12-3/TRBV12-4 TRBD1 . CASRRQGSYEQYF TGTGCCAGCAGGCGACAGGGCTCCTACGAGCAGTACTTC
TRBJ1-1 TRBV3-1 . . CASSQDPQGEAFF TGTGCCAGCAGCCAAGATCCCCAGGGTGAAGCTTTCTTT
TRBJ1-1 TRBV11-2 TRBD1 . CASSSGQAEAFF TGTGCCAGCAGCTCAGGACAGGCTGAAGCTTTCTTT
TRBJ2-3 TRBV7-8 TRBD1 . CASSLDEQGYWTDTQYF TGTGCCAGCAGCTTAGACGAACAGGGGTATTGGACAGATACGCAGTATTTT
TRBJ1-5 TRBV6-2/TRBV6-3 . . CASSTGGNQPQHF TGTGCCAGCAGCACGGGGGGCAATCAGCCCCAGCATTTT
TRBJ2-7 TRBV29-1 . once CSVEMGNPYEQYF TGCAGCGTTGAAATGGGTAATCCCTACGAGCAGTACTTC
TRBJ2-7 TRBV9 . . CASSSGGGVYEQYF TGTGCCAGCAGCTCAGGGGGGGGTGTCTACGAGCAGTACTTC
TRBJ2-1 TRBV6-4 . . CASSDSGGKLQFF TGTGCCAGCAGTGACTCGGGGGGAAAATTGCAGTTCTTC
TRBJ1-2 TRBV10-3 TRBD1 . CAIPQTGKGDGYTF TGTGCCATCCCCCAGACAGGGAAGGGTGATGGCTACACCTTC
TRBJ1-6 TRBV9 . . CASSPGNRVGSPLHF TGTGCCAGCAGCCCGGGGAACAGGGTCGGCTCACCCCTCCACTTT
TRBJ2-1 TRBV4-1 . . CASSQDGLEPFF TGCGCCAGCAGCCAAGATGGGCTTGAACCGTTCTTC
TRBJ2-3 TRBV5-1 . . CASRGSPTDTQYF TGCGCCAGCAGAGGGTCCCCCACAGATACGCAGTATTTT
TRBJ2-3 TRBV24-1 TRBD2 . CATSDPDGGGSTDTQYF TGTGCCACCAGTGACCCGGACGGGGGAGGGAGCACAGATACGCAGTATTTT
TRBJ1-2 TRBV29-1 . . CSVEVRVDSRYGYTF TGCAGCGTTGAAGTCCGTGTCGATTCCAGATATGGCTACACCTTC
TRBJ2-7 TRBV27 . once CASKKGSVVGEQYF TGTGCCAGCAAAAAAGGCTCCGTGGTGGGGGAGCAGTACTTC
TRBJ2-4 TRBV6-5 . . CASREGLSAKNIQYF TGTGCCAGCAGGGAGGGATTGTCGGCCAAAAACATTCAGTACTTC
TRBJ1-6 TRBV6-2/TRBV6-3 . . CASSQADRSPLHF TGTGCCAGCAGTCAGGCCGACAGATCACCCCTCCACTTT
TRBJ1-1 TRBV7-9 . . CASSRLNQLTEAFF TGTGCCAGCAGCCGACTTAATCAGCTCACTGAAGCTTTCTTT
TRBJ2-5 TRBV25-1 . . CASSELGTSQETQYF TGTGCCAGCAGTGAATTGGGGACCTCACAAGAGACCCAGTACTTC
TRBJ2-2 TRBV15 . . CATSPRAPGTGELFF TGTGCCACCAGCCCCCGGGCCCCTGGGACCGGGGAGCTGTTTTTT
TRBJ1-5 TRBV12-3/TRBV12-4 . once CASSLGRVYSNQPQHF TGTGCCAGCAGTTTAGGACGCGTTTATAGCAATCAGCCCCAGCATTTT
TRBJ2-1 TRBV7-2 . . CASSPMKGQNYNEQFF TGTGCCAGCAGCCCCATGAAAGGACAGAATTACAATGAGCAGTTCTTC
TRBJ2-1 TRBV27 . . CASGHEQFF TGTGCCAGCGGCCATGAGCAGTTCTTC
TRBJ2-1 TRBV9 . . CASSVGDNEQFF TGTGCCAGCAGCGTAGGGGACAATGAGCAGTTCTTC